The 25 T cell receptor beta chains in this list originate from one sample, sequenced in a study of cytomegalovirus exposure and HLA in healthy donors. The PCR employed 60 Vbeta primers together with 13 Jbeta primers. Only in-frame clones appear in the TCRdb table, and some are missing; sequencing was by immunoSEQ multiplex PCR. The data contain more than 130,000 clones, approximately 70% of them seen just once; the ten biggest clones take up 14%. Source material: PBMCs. The receptors were gathered from a human donor in good health.

This sequence joins TRBV9 and TRBJ1-3; D gene unclear. Trimming left V 0 bases short and J 0 bases short, with 10 bases between. Germline CDR1 reads SGDLS; CDR2 reads YYNGEE. This CDR3 has 16 amino acids. Here the CDR3 reads CASSVDPGDSGNTIYF. The CDR3 nucleotides are TGTGCCAGCAGCGTAGATCCAGGCGACTCTGGAAACACCATATATTTT. The full variable domain, with the rest looked up from reference TRBV9 and TRBJ1-3, is DSGVTQTPKHLITATGQRVTLRCSPRSGDLSVYWYQQSLDQGLQFLIQYYNGEERAKGNILERFSAQQFPDLHSELNLSSLELGDSALYFCASSVDPGDSGNTIYFGEGSWLTVV.

The J gene is TRBJ1-2, the V gene TRBV21-1; the listed D gene, TRBD1, was not tested against the DNA. TRBV21-1 is shown as a pseudogene. CDR3 length equals 19 residues. The CDR3 protein is CASSPGATEIRNSRYGYTF. The CDR3 DNA sequence: TGTGCCAGCAGCCCAGGGGCGACAGAAATTCGCAACTCAAGGTATGGCTACACCTTC.

The chain carries TRBV27 and TRBJ2-7; D is unclear. Trimming pared 5 bases from V and 3 bases from J, leaving 11 bases between. The CDR3 runs to 13 residues. Germline V gene lookup returns CDR1 MNHEY and CDR2 SMNVEV (reference sequence). The CDR3 protein is CASSESTNYEQYF. CDR3 coding DNA: TGTGCCAGCAGTGAGTCAACCAACTACGAGCAGTACTTC.

This clone was recorded only once. V and J are TRBV11-2 and TRBJ2-7; TRBD1 matches 8 bases. Germline values: CDR1 SGHAT, CDR2 FQNNGV. V lost 5 bases and J lost 2; bases outside the gene matches: 11. CDR3 length equals 16 residues. Written as DNA, the CDR3 is TGTGCCAGCAGCCGAACCGGGACAGGCGTCGCCTACGAGCAGTACTTC. Its translation is CASSRTGTGVAYEQYF.

This sequence joins TRBV30 and TRBJ2-1; 7 nucleotides match TRBD2. The V and J ends lost 7 bases and 5 bases, in that order; junction bases with no gene match: 26. Germline V gene data show CDR1 as GTSNPN and CDR2 as SVGIG (reference sequence). CDR3 length equals 19 residues. The CDR3 coding sequence is TGTGCCTATAAACGGGGGAAAACGGATCGTGGGGGGGAGCACAATGAGCAGTTCTTC. Encoded protein: CAYKRGKTDRGGEHNEQFF.

This clone has a single count. V is TRBV5-1 and J is TRBJ2-1; 8 bases match TRBD2. CDR1 is SGHRS and CDR2 is YFSETQ in the germline V gene. V lost 4 bases, J lost 4 bases, and 13 bases stayed unmatched. The CDR3 is 17 residues long. CDR3 sequence (DNA): TGCGCCAGCAGCCCTCCAGCGGGAGATGAGTATTACAATGAGCAGTTCTTC. This codes for CASSPPAGDEYYNEQFF.

V gene TRBV5-4 combines with J gene TRBJ2-7, with 9 bases fitting TRBD1. This CDR3 has 15 amino acids. Germline lookup yields CDR1 SGHNT and CDR2 YYREEE (reference sequence). Losses at the gene ends were 1 base for V and 5 bases for J; bases not matched to a gene: 7. This chain's CDR3 is CASSLSQGALNEQYF. The CDR3 bases are TGTGCCAGCAGCTTGTCACAGGGGGCGTTGAACGAGCAGTACTTC.

CDR3 coding DNA: TGTGCCAGCTCCTTCGGGACTAGGAACACCGGGGAGCTGTTTTTT. Translated: CASSFGTRNTGELFF. V usage is TRBV18 and J usage is TRBJ2-2; TRBD2 matches at 8 bases. Losses at the gene ends were 6 bases for V and 1 base for J; bases not matched to a gene: 4. The CDR3 sequence is 15 residues long. CDR1 KGHSH and CDR2 LQKENI come from the germline V gene.

This chain connects TRBV4-1 to TRBJ2-5, with D uncertain. The germline gives CDR1 MGHRA, CDR2 YSYEKL. CDR3 length equals 14 residues. Trimming pared 1 base from V and 4 bases from J, leaving 10 bases between. CDR3 loop: CASSQANRAETQYF. CDR3 DNA: TGCGCCAGCAGCCAAGCGAACAGAGCAGAGACCCAGTACTTC.

J is TRBJ1-1 and V is TRBV2, with D uncertain. This CDR3 has 12 residues. Trimming took off 1 base at V and 10 bases at J, with 10 bases between the two ends. Germline assignment: CDR1 SNHLY and CDR2 FYNNEI. CDR3 DNA sequence: TGTGCCAGCAGTGAAGTTCGAGGAGGAGCTTTCTTT. Translating it yields CASSEVRGGAFF.

This sequence joins TRBV19 and TRBJ2-3; no clear D gene. V was cut by 10 bases and J by 4 bases, with 6 bases left in between. This CDR3 comprises 10 residues. CDR1 and CDR2 (germline): LNHDA, SQIVND (reference sequence). The CDR3 DNA follows: TGTGCCACCGAGTCAGATACGCAGTATTTT. It codes for CATESDTQYF.

The rearrangement links TRBV5-1 to TRBJ1-1; D gene unclear. The germline V and J ends were trimmed by 0 bases and 5 bases, with 5 bases remaining between them. This CDR3 region has 12 residues. CDR1 and CDR2 from the germline V gene are SGHRS and YFSETQ. Here the CDR3 DNA reads TGCGCCAGCAGCTTGGGTAGAACTGAAGCTTTCTTT. It yields the protein CASSLGRTEAFF.

This rearrangement joins TRBV7-9 to TRBJ2-5; possibly TRBD1 for D (6 bases). CDR1 and CDR2 from the germline V gene are SEHNR and FQNEAQ (reference sequence). Deletions cut 5 bases from V and 4 bases from J, with 14 bases between. This CDR3 is built from 14 residues. CDR3 DNA sequence: TGTGCCAGCAGCGCGACGAACAGGGTAGAGACCCAGTACTTC. Protein: CASSATNRVETQYF.

V and J are TRBV4-1 and TRBJ1-5; a weak D match, TRBD1 (5 bases). V lost 2 bases to trimming and J lost 9 bases, with 20 bases between them. The CDR3 consists of 16 residues. Germline CDR1 reads MGHRA; CDR2 reads YSYEKL. CDR3 sequence (DNA): TGCGCCAGCAGCCAAACGGGTGCAGGGACTTTTCGGCCCCAGCATTTT. Protein product: CASSQTGAGTFRPQHF.

The rearrangement links TRBV30 to TRBJ2-7; TRBD2 is a possible D gene (5 bases). Germline loops: CDR1 GTSNPN, CDR2 SVGIG (reference sequence). The CDR3 has 11 residues. V was cut by 3 bases and J by 7 bases, with 10 bases left in between. For the CDR3, the DNA is TGTGCCTGGAGCCATCAGCGGGAGCAGTACTTC. It is translated as CAWSHQREQYF.

The V call is TRBV5-8, the J call TRBJ1-1; D remains unclear. Germline CDR1 reads SGHTS; CDR2 reads YDEGEE. The germline V and J ends were trimmed by 3 bases and 5 bases, with 11 bases remaining between them. This CDR3 has 13 amino acids. The chain's CDR3 is CASSWAIGTEAFF. As DNA, the CDR3 is TGTGCCAGCAGCTGGGCCATTGGGACTGAAGCTTTCTTT.

The chain employs TRBV2 and TRBJ1-1; tentatively, D is TRBD1 (5 bases). Per the germline V gene, CDR1 is SNHLY and CDR2 is FYNNEI. Between the trimmed V and J ends, which lost 7 bases and 4 bases, there was a span of 19 bases. This CDR3 is built from 15 residues. CDR3 in amino acids: CASTQLPGGVTEAFF. The CDR3 DNA follows: TGTGCCAGCACCCAACTGCCAGGAGGGGTCACTGAAGCTTTCTTT.

This sequence joins TRBV5-6 and TRBJ2-2; D is possibly TRBD2 (5 bases). Germline CDR1 and CDR2: SGHDT and YYEEEE. V lost 5 bases, J lost 5 bases, and 7 bases lay in between. The CDR3 length is 12 residues. The CDR3 loop is CASSSGTGELFF. The DNA for the CDR3 is TGTGCCAGCAGTTCGGGGACCGGGGAGCTGTTTTTT.

The V and J genes are TRBV6-6 and TRBJ2-5; D is perhaps TRBD2 (5 bases). V was trimmed by 0 bases and J by 5 bases, leaving 10 bases between them. Germline CDR1 and CDR2: MNHNY and SVGAGI (reference sequence). The CDR3 is 14 amino acids. CDR3 protein: CASSYSRGGETQYF. In DNA form, the CDR3 reads TGTGCCAGCAGTTACTCCCGGGGTGGGGAGACCCAGTACTTC.

This chain joins TRBV7-3 and TRBJ2-7; maybe TRBD2 (5 bases). V was shortened by 2 bases and J by 4 bases, with 15 bases between the two germline ends. Germline V lookup: CDR1 SGHTA, CDR2 FQGTGA. The CDR3 totals 15 residues. The CDR3 reads CASSLVSGSRYEQYF. The CDR3 bases are TGTGCCAGCAGCTTAGTTTCGGGGAGTAGATACGAGCAGTACTTC.

The chain is built from TRBV28 and TRBJ1-1, with D perhaps TRBD1 (6 bases). The CDR3 loop spans 14 amino acids. Germline V gene data show CDR1 as MDHEN and CDR2 as SYDVKM. Trimming shortened V by 2 bases and J by 5 bases, and 12 bases separated the two germline ends. The chain's CDR3 is CASSLGGRGTEAFF. The CDR3 nucleotides read TGTGCCAGCAGTTTAGGGGGAAGGGGGACTGAAGCTTTCTTT. Full variable domain (missing parts from reference TRBV28 and TRBJ1-1): DVKVTQSSRYLVKRTGEKVFLECVQDMDHENMFWYRQDPGLGLRLIYFSYDVKMKEKGDIPEGYSVSREKKERFSLILESASTNQTSMYLCASSLGGRGTEAFFGQGTRLTVV.

Here the CDR3 reads CASRGQGDTEAFF. In nucleotides, the CDR3 is TGCGCCAGCCGGGGCCAGGGGGACACTGAAGCTTTCTTT. This chain uses TRBV5-1 with TRBJ1-1, with 7 bases lining up with TRBD1. The germline V gene encodes CDR1 SGHRS and CDR2 YFSETQ. J gave up 3 bases and V 7 bases, and 6 bases lay outside the gene matches. This CDR3 is built from 13 residues.

This CDR3 is CASSSLTGGYTF. The CDR3 region has the DNA TGTGCCAGCAGCTCCCTCACAGGGGGCTACACCTTC. The V gene is TRBV9, the J gene TRBJ1-2, with D possibly matching TRBD1 (6 bases). V shed 4 bases and J shed 8 bases, with 12 bases lying between them. The CDR3 consists of 12 residues. Germline V gene lookup returns CDR1 SGDLS and CDR2 YYNGEE.

Comments on this clone: Compared with germline, one end of the junction differs, possibly owing to a read error. V and J are TRBV19 and TRBJ1-5; no clear D. This CDR3 has 14 residues. From germline, CDR1 is LNHDA and CDR2 SQIVND (reference sequence). The CDR3 region is CASSILRTNRPQHF. The CDR3 bases are TGTGCCAGTAGTATATTACGGACTAATCGGCCCCAGCATTTT.

The J gene is TRBJ1-2, the V gene TRBV19, with a possible D match to TRBD1 (5 bases). From germline, CDR1 is LNHDA and CDR2 SQIVND (reference sequence). The V gene lost 0 bases and the J gene lost 7 bases, with 15 bases spanning the gap. The CDR3 consists of 15 residues. Written as DNA, the CDR3 is TGTGCCAGTAGTATAGATGACAGCTCTTTCGGTGGCTACACCTTC. It specifies CASSIDDSSFGGYTF.